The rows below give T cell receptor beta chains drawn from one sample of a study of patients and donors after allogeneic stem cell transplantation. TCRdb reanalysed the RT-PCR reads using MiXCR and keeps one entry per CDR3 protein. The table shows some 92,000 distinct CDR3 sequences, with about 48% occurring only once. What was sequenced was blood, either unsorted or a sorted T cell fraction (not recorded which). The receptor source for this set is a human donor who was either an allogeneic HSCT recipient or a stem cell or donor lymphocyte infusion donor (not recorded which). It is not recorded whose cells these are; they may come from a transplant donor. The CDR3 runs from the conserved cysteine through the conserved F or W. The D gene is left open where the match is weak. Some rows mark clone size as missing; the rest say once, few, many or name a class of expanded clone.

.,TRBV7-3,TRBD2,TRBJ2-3,CASSRETGAGALDTQYF,TGTGCCAGCAGCCGAGAGACGGGAGCGGGAGCGTTAGATACGCAGTATTTT
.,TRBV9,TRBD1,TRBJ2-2,CASRTGTGNTGELFF,TGTGCCAGCAGGACCGGGACAGGCAACACCGGGGAGCTGTTTTTT
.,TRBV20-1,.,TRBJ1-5,CSAQNRDDQPQHF,TGCAGTGCTCAGAACAGGGACGATCAGCCCCAGCATTTT
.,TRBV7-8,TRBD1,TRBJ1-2,CASSPGTVANYGYTF,TGTGCCAGCAGCCCAGGGACAGTCGCTAACTATGGCTACACCTTC
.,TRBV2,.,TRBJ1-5,CASSVLIDQPQHF,TGTGCCAGCAGTGTTCTGATTGATCAGCCCCAGCATTTT
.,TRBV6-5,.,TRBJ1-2,CASSSPFRGYGYTF,TGTGCCAGCAGTTCCCCTTTTCGGGGCTATGGCTACACCTTC
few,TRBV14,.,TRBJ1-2,CASSHGTVYGYTF,TGTGCCAGCAGCCACGGGACGGTCTATGGCTACACCTTC
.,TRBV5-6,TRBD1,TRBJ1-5,CASSSGTGWNQPQHF,TGTGCCAGCAGCTCCGGGACAGGGTGGAATCAGCCCCAGCATTTT
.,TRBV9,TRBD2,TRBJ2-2,CASSVVSGSSGLGELFF,TGTGCCAGCAGCGTAGTCAGCGGGAGTTCTGGGCTCGGGGAGCTGTTTTTT
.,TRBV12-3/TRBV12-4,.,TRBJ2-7,CASSPGGYERYF,TGTGCCAGCAGCCCGGGGGGCTACGAGCGGTACTTC
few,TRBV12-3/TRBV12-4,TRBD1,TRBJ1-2,CASSSNPRDRLGYTF,TGTGCCAGCAGTTCCAACCCCCGGGACAGGCTTGGCTACACCTTC
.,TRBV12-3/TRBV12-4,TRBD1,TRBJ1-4,CASSPGTGAREKLFF,TGTGCCAGCAGTCCGGGGACAGGGGCGCGGGAAAAACTGTTTTTT
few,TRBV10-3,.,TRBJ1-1,CAISGRQGRNTEAFF,TGTGCCATCAGTGGGAGGCAGGGGAGGAACACTGAAGCTTTCTTT
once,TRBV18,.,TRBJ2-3,CASSPSEGEPLQYF,TGTGCCAGCTCACCCAGTGAAGGGGAGCCCTTGCAGTATTTT
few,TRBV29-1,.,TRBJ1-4,CSVRGNEKLFF,TGCAGCGTTCGGGGGAATGAAAAACTGTTTTTT
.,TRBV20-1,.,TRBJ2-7,CSASERLNLDEQYF,TGCAGTGCGAGCGAAAGACTGAATCTCGACGAGCAGTACTTC
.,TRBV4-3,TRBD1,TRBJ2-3,CASSQGQGWGTQYF,TGCGCCAGCAGCCAAGGACAGGGATGGGGTACGCAGTATTTT
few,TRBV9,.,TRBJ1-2,CASSVVEGRRDYGYTF,TGTGCCAGCAGCGTAGTTGAAGGAAGGAGGGACTATGGCTACACCTTC
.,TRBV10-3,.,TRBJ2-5,CAISVTAQETQYF,TGTGCCATCAGTGTAACGGCTCAAGAGACCCAGTACTTC
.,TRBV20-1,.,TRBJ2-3,CSAGIIRDFTDTQYF,TGCAGTGCTGGAATCATCCGGGACTTTACAGATACGCAGTATTTT
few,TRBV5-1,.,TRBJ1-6,CASSLDRSSPLHF,TGCGCCAGCAGCTTAGACAGGAGCTCACCCCTCCACTTT
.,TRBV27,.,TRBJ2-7,CASRRNYEQYF,TGTGCCAGCAGAAGAAACTACGAGCAGTACTTC
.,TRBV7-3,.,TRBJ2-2,CASSLRGINTGELFF,TGTGCCAGCAGCTTAAGAGGCATTAACACCGGGGAGCTGTTTTTT
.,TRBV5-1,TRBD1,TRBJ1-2,CASSLAIGGQGWGYTF,TGCGCCAGCAGCTTGGCAATCGGCGGACAGGGATGGGGCTACACCTTC
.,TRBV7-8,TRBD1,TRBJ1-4,CASSWGQGNEKLFF,TGTGCCAGCAGCTGGGGACAGGGAAATGAAAAACTGTTTTTT
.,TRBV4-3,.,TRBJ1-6,CASSAGRDNSPLHF,TGCGCCAGCAGCGCGGGGAGGGATAATTCACCCCTCCACTTT
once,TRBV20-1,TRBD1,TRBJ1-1,CSAKQGTGAWEAFF,TGCAGTGCTAAGCAGGGGACAGGGGCTTGGGAAGCTTTCTTT
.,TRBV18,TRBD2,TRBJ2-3,CASSPPTSGLTDTQYF,TGTGCCAGCTCACCACCGACTAGCGGACTCACAGATACGCAGTATTTT